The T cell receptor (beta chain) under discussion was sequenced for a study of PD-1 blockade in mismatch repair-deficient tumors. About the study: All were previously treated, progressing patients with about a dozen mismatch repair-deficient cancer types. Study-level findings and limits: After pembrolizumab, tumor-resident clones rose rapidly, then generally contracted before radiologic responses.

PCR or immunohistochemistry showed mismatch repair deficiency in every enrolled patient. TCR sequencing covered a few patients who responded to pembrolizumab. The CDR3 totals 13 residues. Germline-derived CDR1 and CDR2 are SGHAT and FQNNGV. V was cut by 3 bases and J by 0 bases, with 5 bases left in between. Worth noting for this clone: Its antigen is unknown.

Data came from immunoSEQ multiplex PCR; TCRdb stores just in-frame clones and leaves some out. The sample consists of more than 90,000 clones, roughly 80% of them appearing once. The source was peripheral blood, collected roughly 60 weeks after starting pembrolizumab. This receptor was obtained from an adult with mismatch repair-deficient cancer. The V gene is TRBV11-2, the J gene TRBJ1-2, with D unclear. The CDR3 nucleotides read TGTGCCAGCAGCTTGTCCGCTAACTATGGCTACACCTTC. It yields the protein CASSLSANYGYTF.